This TCR beta chain was recovered during a study of T cell responses to AZD1222 COVID-19 vaccine. About the study: Second doses that came at about 4 or about 12 weeks were put together. The study's findings and limits: Clonal diversity was possibly underestimated, and the donors were mostly white British, with more females. Repertoires were collected only later (after the peak T cell response had occurred).

The CDR3 sequence is 13 residues long. Germline V CDR1 and CDR2: SNHLY, FYNNEI. V trimming: 4 bases; J trimming: 6 bases; junction bases outside the gene matches: 5. Comments on this clone: Its antigen is undetermined.

Here immunoSEQ multiplex PCR was the method, and the copy in TCRdb shows in-frame clones only, minus some. Among roughly 110,000 clones listed, 80% to 90% were seen once. The TCR originated in an adult in good health. Sequences were derived from peripheral blood, sampled on day 0 of AZD1222 vaccination. V gene TRBV2 combines with J gene TRBJ1-2; TRBD1 agrees at 7 bases. The CDR3 here is CASSGGTDHGYTF. The DNA for the CDR3 is TGTGCCAGCAGTGGAGGGACAGATCATGGCTACACCTTC.